This T cell receptor (beta chain) was documented in a study of blood T cell repertoires in COVID-19. At the level of the study: T cells, B-cell-depleted T cells, or PBMCs supplied cDNA or gDNA.

The authors' processing: Amplification of reference gene primers was used by the study to estimate nucleated cell counts. The table came from immunoSEQ multiplex PCR; TCRdb's copy has only in-frame clones and leaves some out. V, J and clone size derive from that table, while D and trimming were established from the DNA sequence. This sample yields 110,000 to 150,000 clones, of which 70% to 90% are seen a single time; 6.2% belongs to the top ten. The CDR3 loop spans 12 amino acids. Trimming removed 1 base at V and 5 bases at J, with 5 bases between. CDR1 SNHLY and CDR2 FYNNEI come from the germline V gene.

The chain is built from TRBV2 and TRBJ1-2; D is undetermined. The source is a woman between 40 and 50 years old who had recovered from COVID-19. Sequenced input: PBMCs or T cells enriched from blood (not recorded which). CDR3 DNA sequence: TGTGCCAGCAGTGAAGGCGAATATGGCTACACCTTC. It encodes CASSEGEYGYTF. Full variable domain (rest looked up from reference TRBV2 and TRBJ1-2): EPEVTQTPSHQVTQMGQEVILRCVPISNHLYFYWYRQILGQKVEFLVSFYNNEISEKSEIFDDQFSVERPDGSNFTLKIRSTKLEDSAMYFCASSEGEYGYTFGSGTRLTVV.